This T cell receptor beta chain was sequenced for a study of T cell responses to AZD1222 COVID-19 vaccine. In the study overall: It was second doses at about 4 or about 12 weeks that were pooled. Study-wide findings and caveats: Baseline seropositivity occurred in only a handful of AZD1222 recipients.

This CDR3 is built from 16 residues. Trimming stripped 4 bases from V and 7 bases from J, with 20 bases between. Germline assignment: CDR1 LGHDT and CDR2 YNNKEL (reference sequence). Libraries were prepared by immunoSEQ multiplex PCR; TCRdb keeps only in-frame clonotypes and omits some of them. The repertoire includes roughly 97,000 clones, around 89% of them detected once, and roughly a sixth sits in the top ten. This clone came up many times. The target antigen is unknown. This TCR derives from an adult in good health. The sample consisted of peripheral blood, taken on day 0 of AZD1222 vaccination. The chain has TRBV3-1 (or the pseudogene TRBV3-2) and TRBJ2-1; tentatively, D is TRBD2 (6 bases). CDR3 DNA sequence: TGTGCCAGCAGCCGACTAGTGGGGGGATATGGGAATGAGCAGTTCTTC. Amino acid sequence: CASSRLVGGYGNEQFF.